This T cell receptor (beta chain) was identified in a study of shared clonotypes between healthy human individuals. General observations from the study: Sequencing depth was expected to influence donor clonotype sharing. Between a few donors, naive CD4 clonotypes were shared at a level of about 5%.

About this clone: The target antigen is unknown.

A CD45RA-negative memory subset and a CD45RA+ naive subset were separated from the CD4+ cells. Per germline, CDR1 LGHNA and CDR2 YSLEER. Trimming removed 0 bases from V and 5 bases from J, with 12 bases in between. CDR3 length: 15 amino acids. Running of the assay took place at deep level. Repertoires were generated with immunoSEQ multiplex PCR, while TCRdb's copy carries only in-frame clones and drops some. The data hold over a million clones, with 95% to 97% observed a single time. Sequenced: naive CD4+ T cells sorted from blood. Subset given: CD45RA+ positively selected. This chain links TRBV4-3 with TRBJ2-3; D ambiguous. The sequence was collected from a man aged 30-40 years in good health. The CDR3 protein is CASSQDRQVGDTQYF. The CDR3 region has the DNA TGCGCCAGCAGCCAAGACCGGCAGGTGGGAGATACGCAGTATTTT.